This TCR beta chain was observed in a study of T cell repertoires in cytomegalovirus infection. Germline V gene lookup returns CDR1 DFQATT and CDR2 SNEGSKA (reference sequence). This CDR3 has 14 amino acids. V was clipped by 6 bases and J by 8 bases, with 20 bases between them. TCRdb recomputed calls from the reads with MiXCR, one row per CDR3 protein. The sample contains around 740,000 distinct CDR3 sequences, roughly 35% of which appear only once. The sequenced sample consisted of PBMCs. The gene calls are TRBV20-1 and TRBJ1-5; a possible D gene is TRBD1 (6 bases). This receptor was obtained from a human donor in good health (CMV status not recorded). Some clones in this sample may be carry-over from other donors' samples. CDR3 nucleotides: TGCAGTGCCTACAAGCCGGGGGCAAGGGAGCCCCAGCATTTT. This encodes CSAYKPGAREPQHF.